One T cell receptor beta chain is described in this entry. What it recognizes is unknown. This sample is part of a study of T cells in narcolepsy. Study as a whole: Enrolled donors included narcolepsy type 1 or type 2 patients and healthy controls.

The repertoire was sequenced with immunoSEQ multiplex PCR; TCRdb's copy has only in-frame clones and lacks some. This table has 25,000 to 35,000 clones, over 80% appearing once. Study-level findings and limits: In some patient and control memory CD4+ samples, autoreactive clones were absent. Comparing one patient's CSF and blood CD4+ clonotypes highlighted HCRT- and TRIB2-specific autoreactive clonotypes.

CDR3 length: 15 residues. Germline V gives CDR1 SGHRS, CDR2 YFSETQ. Trimming stripped 1 base from V and 0 bases from J, with 10 bases between. This TCR was sampled from a human donor with narcolepsy. Specimen: CD45RA- memory CD4+ T cells from PBMCs. The chain combines TRBV5-1 with TRBJ1-1; D remains unclear. The CDR3 region is CASSLWPQMNTEAFF. CDR3 bases: TGCGCCAGCAGCTTGTGGCCCCAAATGAACACTGAAGCTTTCTTT.